These 23 T cell receptor beta chains share one sample of origin, sequenced in a study of cytomegalovirus exposure and HLA in healthy donors. This PCR relied on a set of 60 Vbeta primers and 13 Jbeta primers. Here immunoSEQ multiplex PCR was the method, and the copy in TCRdb shows in-frame clones only, minus some. The sample has around 210,000 clones, about 78% seen once; the top ten hold just under 3%. The specimen was PBMCs. The origin of the receptors is a woman between 25 and 40 years old in good health and CMV-seronegative.

The chain joins TRBV5-4 to TRBJ1-4; D possibly corresponds to TRBD1 (6 bases). The CDR3 has 16 amino acids. The germline CDR1 and CDR2 sequences are SGHNT and YYREEE (reference sequence). The V gene lost 0 bases and the J gene lost 3 bases, with 12 bases spanning the gap. The CDR3 bases are TGTGCCAGCAGCTTGGACAGGGTTGCGGCTAATGAAAAACTGTTTTTT. Translation gives CASSLDRVAANEKLFF.

The chain recombines TRBV18 with TRBJ2-7; the D gene is possibly TRBD1 (5 bases). The germline V gene has CDR1 KGHSH and CDR2 LQKENI. The length of the CDR3 is 15 residues. V shed 2 bases and J shed 2 bases, with 13 bases lying between them. The CDR3 spells CASSPSGPYTYEQYF. CDR3 coding DNA: TGTGCCAGCTCACCATCAGGGCCCTATACCTACGAGCAGTACTTC.

The rearrangement links TRBV6-1 to TRBJ2-1, with D unclear. Germline V gives CDR1 MNHNS, CDR2 SASEGT. V lost 5 bases to trimming and J lost 0 bases, with 5 bases between them. The CDR3 has 13 residues. CDR3 sequence reads: CASSPSSYNEQFF. The DNA for the CDR3 is TGTGCCAGCAGTCCGAGCTCCTACAATGAGCAGTTCTTC.

This clone was seen only a few times. V and J are TRBV5-4 and TRBJ1-2; D remains unclear. The CDR3 has 13 residues. Trimming stripped 5 bases from V and 3 bases from J, with 11 bases between. The germline CDR1 and CDR2 sequences are SGHNT and YYREEE (reference sequence). CDR3 loop: CASRVSAYYGYTF. CDR3 DNA: TGTGCCAGCAGGGTCAGCGCATACTATGGCTACACCTTC. Drawing the rest from reference TRBV5-4 and TRBJ1-2, the complete variable domain is ETGVTQSPTHLIKTRGQQVTLRCSSQSGHNTVSWYQQALGQGPQFIFQYYREEENGRGNFPPRFSGLQFPNYSSELNVNALELDDSALYLCASRVSAYYGYTFGSGTRLTVV.

The V and J genes are TRBV10-3 and TRBJ1-5; D perhaps matches TRBD1 (6 bases). The germline V gene encodes CDR1 ENHRY and CDR2 SYGVKD. The CDR3 sequence is 17 residues long. Trimming removed 3 bases at V and 1 base at J, with 16 bases between. The CDR3 nucleotides are TGTGCCATCAGTGATGGGTTAGGTAGGGGGAGCAATCAGCCCCAGCATTTT. This translates into CAISDGLGRGSNQPQHF.

The chain couples TRBV25-1 to TRBJ2-1; D is unclear. Germline V CDR1 and CDR2: MGHDK, SYGVNS. This CDR3 spans 11 amino acids. Trimming pared 6 bases from V and 3 bases from J, leaving 3 bases between. CDR3 sequence (DNA): TGTGCCAGCAGCGGCTACAATGAGCAGTTCTTC. This translates into CASSGYNEQFF.

The chain carries TRBV10-1 and TRBJ1-1; the match to TRBD1 covers 7 bases. From germline, CDR1 is WNHNN and CDR2 SYGVQD (reference sequence). Trimming removed 5 bases from V and 0 bases from J; junction bases left unmatched: 9. The CDR3 is 16 residues long. CDR3 in DNA: TGCGCCAGCAGTCAGGACAGGCCGATTATGAACACTGAAGCTTTCTTT. It encodes CASSQDRPIMNTEAFF.

The chain combines TRBV5-6 with TRBJ2-5; no reliable D call. The J call is in doubt because the DNA end fits TRBJ2-7 better. The germline gives CDR1 SGHDT, CDR2 YYEEEE. This CDR3 comprises 13 residues. The CDR3 coding sequence is TGTGCCAGCAGCTTCCGGGTGAACTACGAGCAGTACTTC. Translated: CASSFRVNYEQYF.

V usage is TRBV29-1 and J usage is TRBJ2-1, with D tentatively TRBD1 (5 bases). Germline loops: CDR1 SQVTM, CDR2 ANQGSEA. Trimming stripped 6 bases from V and 0 bases from J, with 6 bases between. The length of the CDR3 is 12 residues. For the CDR3, the DNA is TGCAGCGTGCAGGGCTCCTACAATGAGCAGTTCTTC. Translating gives CSVQGSYNEQFF.

The CDR3 coding sequence is TGTGCCAGTGTCAGGGGGGTCGGGAGGGGTTACAATGAGCAGTTCTTC. Encoded protein: CASVRGVGRGYNEQFF. The chain recombines TRBV19 with TRBJ2-1; D is perhaps TRBD2 (8 bases). Trimming cost V 8 bases and J 4 bases, with 21 bases left between them. Germline assignment: CDR1 LNHDA and CDR2 SQIVND (reference sequence). The CDR3 runs to 16 residues.

This clone was counted between two and nine times. The V gene is TRBV4-1, the J gene TRBJ1-2; 8 bases fit TRBD1. The CDR3 runs to 15 residues. The ends lost 5 bases at V and 14 bases at J; junction bases unmatched: 19. The germline V gene encodes CDR1 MGHRA and CDR2 YSYEKL. As DNA, the CDR3 is TGCGCCAGCAGCATATACCGGGACAGGTCCTCGTTTAGGACCTTC. This sequence encodes CASSIYRDRSSFRTF.

J is TRBJ2-6 and V is TRBV5-4, with 7 bases matching TRBD1. Germline CDR1 reads SGHNT; CDR2 reads YYREEE (reference sequence). The CDR3 is 14 residues long. With 9 bases clipped from V and 2 bases from J, the junction kept 5 bases outside the gene matches. CDR3 in DNA: TGTGCCATCCAGCAGGGGGCTGGGGCCAACGTCCTGACTTTC. This codes for CAIQQGAGANVLTF.

This chain connects TRBV6-6 to TRBJ1-1; 8 bases map to TRBD1. The CDR3 has 13 amino acids. J gave up 10 bases and V 6 bases, and 10 bases lay outside the gene matches. CDR1 and CDR2 (germline): MNHNY, SVGAGI (reference sequence). The CDR3 spells CASSFDRGARAFF. As DNA, the CDR3 is TGTGCCAGCAGCTTTGACAGGGGAGCCCGAGCTTTCTTT.

J is TRBJ2-3 and V is TRBV5-6, with 12 bases lining up with TRBD2. V lost 4 bases and J lost 3; bases outside the gene matches: 6. Germline V CDR1 and CDR2: SGHDT, YYEEEE. The CDR3 is made up of 16 amino acids. The CDR3 nucleotides read TGTGCCAGCAGCCCAGGGACTAGCGGGTATACAGATACGCAGTATTTT. Residues: CASSPGTSGYTDTQYF.

The chain is built from TRBV18 and TRBJ2-3; TRBD2 matches at 11 bases. The germline V gene has CDR1 KGHSH and CDR2 LQKENI. The CDR3 consists of 18 residues. J was trimmed by 0 bases and V by 3 bases; bases with no gene match: 8. DNA for the CDR3: TGTGCCAGCTCACCGATCATGACTAGCGGGGCCAGCACAGATACGCAGTATTTT. Its protein is CASSPIMTSGASTDTQYF.

This clone turned up a few times. V and J are TRBV7-3 and TRBJ1-1; D is undetermined. Trimming removed 6 bases from V and 3 bases from J, with 8 bases in between. The CDR3 runs to 12 residues. Per germline, CDR1 SGHTA and CDR2 FQGTGA. This chain's CDR3 is CASRLADTEAFF. The CDR3, as DNA: TGTGCCAGCAGACTGGCGGACACTGAAGCTTTCTTT.

The chain employs TRBV7-8 and TRBJ2-2; D gene uncertain. Trimming shortened V by 5 bases and J by 7 bases, and 5 bases separated the two germline ends. The CDR3 contains 11 residues. Per germline, CDR1 SGHVS and CDR2 FQNEAQ. CDR3 bases: TGTGCCAGCAGCGAGAGCGGGGAGCTGTTTTTT. Translating it yields CASSESGELFF.

The chain is built from TRBV7-9 and TRBJ2-1; maybe TRBD2 (6 bases). Germline loops: CDR1 SEHNR, CDR2 FQNEAQ (reference sequence). The V gene lost 3 bases and the J gene lost 5 bases, with 14 bases spanning the gap. CDR3 length: 15 residues. The chain's CDR3 is CASSLSVAADNEQFF. The DNA for the CDR3 is TGTGCCAGCAGCTTGTCGGTAGCGGCCGACAATGAGCAGTTCTTC.

This chain connects TRBV6-6 to TRBJ2-7; perhaps TRBD2 as D (5 bases). CDR3 length: 15 residues. V was trimmed by 8 bases and J by 3 bases, leaving 20 bases between them. Germline assignment: CDR1 MNHNY and CDR2 SVGAGI (reference sequence). The CDR3 DNA is TGTGCCAGCCGACGCGATTCGGACTCCAACTACGAGCAGTACTTC. Its protein is CASRRDSDSNYEQYF.

The chain joins TRBV30 to TRBJ1-4; D is undetermined. V lost 0 bases, J lost 4 bases, and 9 bases lay in between. This CDR3 has 14 residues. Per germline, CDR1 GTSNPN and CDR2 SVGIG (reference sequence). The CDR3 DNA reads as TGTGCCTGGAGTGTACTACCTCTTAATGAAAAACTGTTTTTT. As protein: CAWSVLPLNEKLFF.

V usage is TRBV27 and J usage is TRBJ1-4; the D is unclear. Trimming stripped 3 bases from V and 3 bases from J, with 8 bases between. The length of the CDR3 is 14 residues. Per germline, CDR1 MNHEY and CDR2 SMNVEV (reference sequence). CDR3 region: CASSLRRANEKLFF. The DNA for the CDR3 is TGTGCCAGCAGTTTGAGACGGGCTAATGAAAAACTGTTTTTT.

The chain uses TRBV10-1 and TRBJ2-1; 11 bases match TRBD2. Looked up from germline, CDR1 is WNHNN and CDR2 is SYGVQD (reference sequence). The CDR3 is 16 amino acids. J was trimmed by 4 bases and V by 2 bases; bases with no gene match: 4. The CDR3 nucleotides are TGCGCCAGCAGTGAGACTAGCGGGGGCCCTTACAATGAGCAGTTCTTC. Translating it yields CASSETSGGPYNEQFF.

The chain is built from TRBV13 and TRBJ2-1; 7 nucleotides match TRBD1. Trimming at V came to 7 bases and at J to 2 bases, leaving 11 bases not matched to a gene. The CDR3 length is 16 residues. Per germline, CDR1 PRHDT and CDR2 FYEKMQ (reference sequence). This CDR3 reads CASNTATGVPYNEQFF. The CDR3 DNA sequence: TGTGCCAGCAACACCGCTACAGGGGTACCCTACAATGAGCAGTTCTTC.